This is a list of T cell receptor beta chains from one sample in a study of blood T cell repertoires in COVID-19. Some clones are missing from TCRdb's copy, which holds only in-frame ones; the method was immunoSEQ multiplex PCR. Counted here are approximately 120,000 clones, roughly 87% occurring once; the ten biggest clones make up about a sixth. The specimen was PBMCs or T cells enriched from blood (not recorded which). The source of these receptors is a man aged 25-45 years who had recovered from COVID-19. CDR3s include the opening cysteine and the closing phenylalanine or tryptophan. A D gene is named only where the DNA matches it firmly. Only part of the rows carry a size: once, few, many, or a class if the clone is expanded.

TGTGCCACCAGTGGCCCCGGGACAGGGAATGAGCAGTTCTTC | CATSGPGTGNEQFF | TRBV24-1 | NA | TRBJ2-1 | TRBD1
TGCGCCAGCACGTCCACGTCTGGGGCCGAGCAGTACTTC | CASTSTSGAEQYF | TRBV10-2 | NA | TRBJ2-7 | NA
TGTGCCAGCAGTCACAAAGAGACCCAGTACTTC | CASSHKETQYF | TRBV6-5 | NA | TRBJ2-5 | NA
TGCGCCAGCAGCTTTGGCCCCTCCGGGGACACTGAAGCTTTCTTT | CASSFGPSGDTEAFF | TRBV5-1 | NA | TRBJ1-1 | NA
TGTGCCAGCTCGCAGGGGGGTAATCAGCCCCAGCATTTT | CASSQGGNQPQHF | TRBV18 | NA | TRBJ1-5 | TRBD1
TGTGCCAGTAGTATAGGGTCAAACAGGGTTTATCAGCCCCAGCATTTT | CASSIGSNRVYQPQHF | TRBV19 | once | TRBJ1-5 | NA
TGTGCCGGATGGGCTAGCGGGAGAATCCGCACAGATACGCAGTATTTT | CAGWASGRIRTDTQYF | TRBV6-4 | NA | TRBJ2-3 | TRBD2
TGTGCCAGCAGTGACTCGAGTAGGGGCACTGAAGCTTTCTTT | CASSDSSRGTEAFF | TRBV6-4 | NA | TRBJ1-1 | NA
TGTGCCAGTAGGACAGGGCATACGAACACTGAAGCTTTCTTT | CASRTGHTNTEAFF | TRBV19 | NA | TRBJ1-1 | TRBD1
TGTGCCAGCAGCTTAGGGCGGGGGACTTCGAGTGGTGAGCAGTACTTC | CASSLGRGTSSGEQYF | TRBV7-2 | NA | TRBJ2-7 | TRBD2
TGTGCCAGCAGCTTAGGTGCGTCGGGAGACACTGAAGCTTTCTTT | CASSLGASGDTEAFF | TRBV7-2 | NA | TRBJ1-1 | NA
TGTGCCTGGTCGCGGGGTACTACCTACGAGCAGTACTTC | CAWSRGTTYEQYF | TRBV30 | NA | TRBJ2-7 | NA
TGTGCCTGCTCTGAGTACGCGGGGGGCTTAGATGGCTACACCTTC | CACSEYAGGLDGYTF | TRBV12-5 | NA | TRBJ1-2 | NA
TGTGCCAGCAGCCTAGAAGCGGTCATCCAAGAGACCCAGTACTTC | CASSLEAVIQETQYF | TRBV7-9 | NA | TRBJ2-5 | NA
TGTGCCAGCAGGGCCCGCCCAGGGGGCGATGGCTACACCTTC | CASRARPGGDGYTF | TRBV2 | NA | TRBJ1-2 | TRBD1
TGCAGTGCTAGTTCGGGGAGGAACACAGATACGCAGTATTTT | CSASSGRNTDTQYF | TRBV20-1 | NA | TRBJ2-3 | NA
TGTGCCAGCAGCGAACAGGGTGGGATCTACAATGAGCAGTTCTTC | CASSEQGGIYNEQFF | TRBV6-6 | NA | TRBJ2-1 | NA
TGTGCCAGTAGAAGGACAGGGATTGCTAACTATGGCTACACCTTC | CASRRTGIANYGYTF | TRBV19 | NA | TRBJ1-2 | TRBD1
TGTGCCAGCAGTTTACAGGGGACCTCGGCTGAAGCTTTCTTT | CASSLQGTSAEAFF | TRBV27 | NA | TRBJ1-1 | NA
TGTGCCAGCAGCGTCAGGGACACCACAGTCACTGAAGCTTTCTTT | CASSVRDTTVTEAFF | TRBV9 | NA | TRBJ1-1 | NA
TGTGCCAGCAGGAGAAACCAAGAGACCCAGTACTTC | CASRRNQETQYF | TRBV2 | NA | TRBJ2-5 | NA
TGTGCCAGCAGCTTCGGGACACTAAATCTCAATGAGCAGTTCTTC | CASSFGTLNLNEQFF | TRBV7-9 | NA | TRBJ2-1 | NA
TGCGCCAGCAGCCCCCTTGAGAGTTCACCCCTCCACTTT | CASSPLESSPLHF | TRBV4-1 | NA | TRBJ1-6 | NA
TGTGCCAGCGCTACCGGGACAGCGAATGAAAAACTGTTTTTT | CASATGTANEKLFF | TRBV3-1/TRBV3-2 | once | TRBJ1-4 | TRBD1
TGCAGCGTTGCGGCGGAATCCCTTTTGGGGAACACTGAAGCTTTCTTT | CSVAAESLLGNTEAFF | TRBV29-1 | NA | TRBJ1-1 | NA
TGTGCCAGCAGAGTAGAGGGAACCGGGGAGCTGTTTTTT | CASRVEGTGELFF | TRBV12-3/TRBV12-4 | few | TRBJ2-2 | NA
TGTGCCAGCTGCGGGGGCGTTACAGATACGCAGTATTTT | CASCGGVTDTQYF | TRBV12-3/TRBV12-4 | NA | TRBJ2-3 | NA
TGTGCCACCCGGGACAGGGTAATAGGAGCTTTCTTT | CATRDRVIGAFF | TRBV7-9 | NA | TRBJ1-1 | TRBD1
TGTGCCAGCAGTTACACGAAGGGGCGGAACACCATATATTTT | CASSYTKGRNTIYF | TRBV6-5 | NA | TRBJ1-3 | NA
TGTGCCAGCAGTTTTCAGGGGGACACTGAAGCTTTCTTT | CASSFQGDTEAFF | TRBV12-3/TRBV12-4 | NA | TRBJ1-1 | TRBD1
TGCGCCAGCAGTTCAACTAGCGGGGGGGCAGGGTCCTACAATGAGCAGTTCTTC | CASSSTSGGAGSYNEQFF | TRBV10-1 | NA | TRBJ2-1 | TRBD2
TGTGCCAGCAGCAGGACACTATCAATGAACACCGGGGAGCTGTTTTTT | CASSRTLSMNTGELFF | TRBV3-1/TRBV3-2 | NA | TRBJ2-2 | NA
TGCGCCAGCAGTGAGTCCACACCGCCCCGGGATGGCTACACCTTC | CASSESTPPRDGYTF | TRBV10-2 | NA | TRBJ1-2 | NA
TGTGCCAGCAGCAGGGGAGGGGATTACGAGCAGTACTTC | CASSRGGDYEQYF | TRBV11-3 | NA | TRBJ2-7 | TRBD2
TGCGCCAGCAGCTTCCGGCTAGCGGGGGCCTACACCGGGAGCACCGGGGAGCTGTTTTTT | CASSFRLAGAYTGSTGELFF | TRBV5-1 | NA | TRBJ2-2 | TRBD2
TGTGCCAGCAGCCGAACAGGGGGCTTTCAACCCCTCCACTTT | CASSRTGGFQPLHF | TRBV16 | NA | TRBJ1-6 | TRBD1
TGTGCCAGCAGCTTCCTTCCTCAGGGGATAGGGGAGACCCAGTACTTC | CASSFLPQGIGETQYF | TRBV7-9 | once | TRBJ2-5 | NA
TGTGCCAGCAGTGCAGGGCAGGGAGATACGCAGTATTTT | CASSAGQGDTQYF | TRBV6-4 | NA | TRBJ2-3 | NA
TGTGCCAGCAGCCTTCGATATACCTCCGGGAACAATGAGCAGTTCTTC | CASSLRYTSGNNEQFF | TRBV9 | NA | TRBJ2-1 | NA
TGTGCCAGCAGTGAAGGAGCGGGAGGGGTGGATACGCAGTATTTT | CASSEGAGGVDTQYF | TRBV2 | once | TRBJ2-3 | TRBD2
TGTGCCAGTAGCCGAGGGGGACAGTTAAATCAGCCCCAGCATTTT | CASSRGGQLNQPQHF | TRBV19 | NA | TRBJ1-5 | TRBD1
TGTGCCACCAGCAGGTCGACAGCACAAGAGACCCAGTACTTC | CATSRSTAQETQYF | TRBV15 | once | TRBJ2-5 | NA
TGTGCCTGTTCTTCCCCTCAGCGGGACTCAATCACAGATACGCAGTATTTT | CACSSPQRDSITDTQYF | TRBV30 | NA | TRBJ2-3 | TRBD2
TGTGCCAGCAGTTTAGGTGGACAGGGCGGCTATGGCTACACCTTC | CASSLGGQGGYGYTF | TRBV27 | NA | TRBJ1-2 | TRBD1
TGTGCCTGGATGGGGGACAGGGGAACGCACGAGCAGTACTTC | CAWMGDRGTHEQYF | TRBV30 | once | TRBJ2-7 | TRBD1